This T cell receptor beta chain was captured in a study of shared clonotypes between healthy human individuals. Study context: CD4 naive cells filled three plates per donor, CD4 memory three, CD8 naive two and CD8 memory one.

V lost 5 bases, J lost 4 bases, and 9 bases stayed unmatched. CDR1 and CDR2 from the germline V gene are SGDLS and YYNGEE. The CDR3 has 15 amino acids. Original data processing: For the immunoSEQ data, sequences were junction-only without quality scores, so filtering differed. Profiled with immunoSEQ multiplex PCR; TCRdb holds only in-frame clones, not every one. For V, J and clone size, that table is used; D and trimming come from the DNA. This sample yields 1,400,000 or so clones, of which just under 99% are seen a single time; about 0.4% belongs to the top ten. The chain combines TRBV9 with TRBJ1-3; TRBD1 agrees at 7 bases. Material: naive CD4+ T cells sorted from blood. Subset specified: CD45RA+ positively selected. The source of this sequence is a man aged 25 to 40 in good health. In DNA form, the CDR3 reads TGTGCCAGCAGTGAGACAGGGATTCTAGGAAACACCATATATTTT. This sequence encodes CASSETGILGNTIYF.